This T cell receptor (beta chain) was recovered during a study of T cells in Graves' hyperthyroidism and ophthalmopathy. Fresh peripheral blood, roughly 10 ml, was the source of the PBMCs. This clonotype was detected only a few times. This may come from a read error, since a much larger clone is one base off. What was amplified from RNA transcripts were TCR beta CDR3 regions. HTBI primers were employed in a first-round RT-PCR of the TCR CDR3. TCRdb called the multiplex PCR reads again in MiXCR, with one record for every CDR3 protein. Of more than 350,000 distinct CDR3 sequences listed, about 15% are singletons. The source is a woman under 40 with Graves' hyperthyroidism that later progressed to Graves' ophthalmopathy. Material for sequencing was blood.

CDR3 sequence (DNA): TGTGTCAGCAGATACACTGAAGCTTTCTTT. Its protein is CVSRYTEAFF. This chain connects TRBV2 to TRBJ1-1; D is undetermined. Germline CDR1 reads SNHLY; CDR2 reads FYNNEI. The CDR3 sequence is 10 residues long.